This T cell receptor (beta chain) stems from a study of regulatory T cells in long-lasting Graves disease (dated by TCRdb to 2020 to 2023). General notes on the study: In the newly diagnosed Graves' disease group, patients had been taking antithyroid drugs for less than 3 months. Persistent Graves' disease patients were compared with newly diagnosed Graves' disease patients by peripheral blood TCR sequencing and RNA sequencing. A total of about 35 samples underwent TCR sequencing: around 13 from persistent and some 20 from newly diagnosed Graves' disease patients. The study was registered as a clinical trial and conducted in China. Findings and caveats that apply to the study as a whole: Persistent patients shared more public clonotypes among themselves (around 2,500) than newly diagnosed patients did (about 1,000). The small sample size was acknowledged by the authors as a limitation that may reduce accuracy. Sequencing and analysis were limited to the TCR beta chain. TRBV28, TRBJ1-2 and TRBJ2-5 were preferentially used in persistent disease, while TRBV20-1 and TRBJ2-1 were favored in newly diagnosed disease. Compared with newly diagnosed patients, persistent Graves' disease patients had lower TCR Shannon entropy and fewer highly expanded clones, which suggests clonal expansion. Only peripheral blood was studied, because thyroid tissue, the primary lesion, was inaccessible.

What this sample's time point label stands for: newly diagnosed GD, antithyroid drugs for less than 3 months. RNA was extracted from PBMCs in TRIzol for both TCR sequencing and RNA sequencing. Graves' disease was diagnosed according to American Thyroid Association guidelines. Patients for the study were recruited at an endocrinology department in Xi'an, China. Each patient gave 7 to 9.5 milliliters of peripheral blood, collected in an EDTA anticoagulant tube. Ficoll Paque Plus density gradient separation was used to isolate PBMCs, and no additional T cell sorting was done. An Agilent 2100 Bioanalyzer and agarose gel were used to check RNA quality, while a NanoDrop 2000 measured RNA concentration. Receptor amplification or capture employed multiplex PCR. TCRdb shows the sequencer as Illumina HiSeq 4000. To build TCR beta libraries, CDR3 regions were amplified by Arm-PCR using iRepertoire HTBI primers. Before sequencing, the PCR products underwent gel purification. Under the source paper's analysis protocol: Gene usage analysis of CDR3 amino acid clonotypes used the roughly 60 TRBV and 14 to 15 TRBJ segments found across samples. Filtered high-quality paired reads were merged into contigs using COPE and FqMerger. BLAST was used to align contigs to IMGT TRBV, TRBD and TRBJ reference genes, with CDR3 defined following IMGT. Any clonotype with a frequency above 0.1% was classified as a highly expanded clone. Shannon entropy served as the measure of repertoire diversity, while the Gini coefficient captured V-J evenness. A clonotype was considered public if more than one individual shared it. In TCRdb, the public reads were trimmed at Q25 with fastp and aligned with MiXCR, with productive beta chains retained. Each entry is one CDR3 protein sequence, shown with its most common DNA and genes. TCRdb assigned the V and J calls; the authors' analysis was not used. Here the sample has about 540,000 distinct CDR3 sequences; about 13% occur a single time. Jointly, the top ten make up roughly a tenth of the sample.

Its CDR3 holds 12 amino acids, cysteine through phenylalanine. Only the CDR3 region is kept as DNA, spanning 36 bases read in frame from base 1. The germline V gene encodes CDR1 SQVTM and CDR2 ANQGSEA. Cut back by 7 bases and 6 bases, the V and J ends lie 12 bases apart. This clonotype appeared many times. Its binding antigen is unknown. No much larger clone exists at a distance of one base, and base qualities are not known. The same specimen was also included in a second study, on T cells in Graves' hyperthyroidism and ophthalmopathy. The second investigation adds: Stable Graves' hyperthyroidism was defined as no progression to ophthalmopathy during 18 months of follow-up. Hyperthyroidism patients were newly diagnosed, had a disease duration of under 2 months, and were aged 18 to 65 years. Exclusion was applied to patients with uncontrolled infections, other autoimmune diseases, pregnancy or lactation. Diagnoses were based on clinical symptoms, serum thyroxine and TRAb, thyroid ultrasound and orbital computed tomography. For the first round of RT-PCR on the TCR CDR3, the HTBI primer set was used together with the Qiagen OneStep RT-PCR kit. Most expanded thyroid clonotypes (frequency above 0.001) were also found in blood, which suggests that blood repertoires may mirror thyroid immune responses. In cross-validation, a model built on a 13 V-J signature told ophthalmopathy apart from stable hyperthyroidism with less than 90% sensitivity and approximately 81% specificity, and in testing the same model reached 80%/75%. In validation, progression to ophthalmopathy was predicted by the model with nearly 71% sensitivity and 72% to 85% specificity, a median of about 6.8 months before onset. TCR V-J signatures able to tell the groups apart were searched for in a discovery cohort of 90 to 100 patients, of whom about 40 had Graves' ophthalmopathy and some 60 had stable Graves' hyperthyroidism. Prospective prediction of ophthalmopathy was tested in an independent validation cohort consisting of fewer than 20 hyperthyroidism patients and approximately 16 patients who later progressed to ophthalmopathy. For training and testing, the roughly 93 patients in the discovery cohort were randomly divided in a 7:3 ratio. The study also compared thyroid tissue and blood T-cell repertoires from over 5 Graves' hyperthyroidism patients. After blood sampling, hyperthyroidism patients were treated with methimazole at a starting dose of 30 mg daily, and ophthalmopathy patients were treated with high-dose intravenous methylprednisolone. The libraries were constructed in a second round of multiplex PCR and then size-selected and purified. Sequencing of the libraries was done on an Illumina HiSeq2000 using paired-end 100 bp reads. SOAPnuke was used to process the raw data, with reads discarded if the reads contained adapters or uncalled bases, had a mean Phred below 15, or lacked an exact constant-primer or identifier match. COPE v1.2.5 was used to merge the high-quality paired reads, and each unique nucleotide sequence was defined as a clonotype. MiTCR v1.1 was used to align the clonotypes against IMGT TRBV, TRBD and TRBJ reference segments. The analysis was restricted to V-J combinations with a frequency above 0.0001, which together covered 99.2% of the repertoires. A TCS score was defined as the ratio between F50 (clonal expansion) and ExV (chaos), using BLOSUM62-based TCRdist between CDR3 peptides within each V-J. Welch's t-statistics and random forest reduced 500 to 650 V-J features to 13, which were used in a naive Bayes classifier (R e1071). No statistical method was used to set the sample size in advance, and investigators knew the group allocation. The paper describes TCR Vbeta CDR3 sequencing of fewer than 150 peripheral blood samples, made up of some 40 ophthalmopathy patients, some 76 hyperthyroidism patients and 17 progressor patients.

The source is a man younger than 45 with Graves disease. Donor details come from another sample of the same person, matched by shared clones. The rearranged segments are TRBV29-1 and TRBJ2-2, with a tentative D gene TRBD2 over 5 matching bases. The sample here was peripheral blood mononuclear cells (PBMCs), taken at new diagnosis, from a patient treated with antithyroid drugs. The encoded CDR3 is CSASGGPGELFF. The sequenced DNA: TGCAGCGCCTCAGGCGGGCCCGGGGAGCTGTTTTTT.